This TCR beta chain derives from a study of T cell responses to AZD1222 COVID-19 vaccine. General observations from the study: Baseline antibody screening turned up just a handful of seropositive AZD1222 recipients. White British ancestry dominated among donors, who included more females, and clonal diversity was possibly underestimated. Close to half of spike-specific TCRs reportedly recognize unmutated variant regions.

V was shortened by 3 bases and J by 4 bases, with 15 bases between the two germline ends. CDR1 is SGHNT and CDR2 is YENEEA in the germline V gene. This CDR3 comprises 15 residues. Note on this clone: No antigen is known for it.

Libraries were prepared by immunoSEQ multiplex PCR; TCRdb keeps only in-frame clonotypes and omits some of them. The sample records 100,000 or so clones, 90% to 95% being singletons. The chain links TRBV11-3 to TRBJ2-5; the D gene is possibly TRBD1 (5 bases). The receptor comes from an adult who received the AZD1222 COVID-19 vaccine. The input for sequencing was peripheral blood, taken 28 days after the second AZD1222 dose. The CDR3 DNA follows: TGTGCCAGCAGCTTTGTCCTCAAAGGGGTAGAGACCCAGTACTTC. Translating it yields CASSFVLKGVETQYF.